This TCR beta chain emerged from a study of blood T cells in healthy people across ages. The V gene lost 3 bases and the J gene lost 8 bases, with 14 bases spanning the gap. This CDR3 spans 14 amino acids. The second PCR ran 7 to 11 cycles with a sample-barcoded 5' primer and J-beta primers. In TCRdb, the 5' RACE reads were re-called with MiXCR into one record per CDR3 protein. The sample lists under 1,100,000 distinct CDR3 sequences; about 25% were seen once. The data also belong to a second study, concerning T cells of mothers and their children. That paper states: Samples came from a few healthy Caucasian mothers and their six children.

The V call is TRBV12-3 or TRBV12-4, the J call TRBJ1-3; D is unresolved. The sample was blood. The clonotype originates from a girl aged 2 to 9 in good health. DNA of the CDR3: TGTGCCAGCAGTTTGTACGGTATCCATTACACCATATATTTT. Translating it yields CASSLYGIHYTIYF.